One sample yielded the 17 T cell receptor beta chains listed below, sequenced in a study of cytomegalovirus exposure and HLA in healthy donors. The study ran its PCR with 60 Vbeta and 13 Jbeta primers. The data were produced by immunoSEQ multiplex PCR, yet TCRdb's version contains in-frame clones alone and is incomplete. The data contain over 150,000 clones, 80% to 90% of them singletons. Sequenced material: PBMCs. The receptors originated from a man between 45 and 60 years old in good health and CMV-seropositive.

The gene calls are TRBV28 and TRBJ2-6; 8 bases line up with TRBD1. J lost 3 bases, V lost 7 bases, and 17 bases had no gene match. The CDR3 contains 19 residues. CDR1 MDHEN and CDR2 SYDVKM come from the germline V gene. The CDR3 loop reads CASTGDRLSWRGGANVLTF. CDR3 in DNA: TGTGCCAGCACTGGGGACAGGTTAAGTTGGCGGGGTGGGGCCAACGTCCTGACTTTC.

The CDR3 is CASSRAGGVREQYF. The CDR3 nucleotides are TGTGCCAGCAGCCGAGCGGGGGGAGTACGCGAGCAGTACTTC. The chain is built from TRBV14 and TRBJ2-7; TRBD2 matches 9 bases. V gave up 4 bases and J gave up 6 bases; unmatched junction bases: 7. CDR3 length equals 14 residues. Germline CDR1 is SGHDN and CDR2 is FVKESK.

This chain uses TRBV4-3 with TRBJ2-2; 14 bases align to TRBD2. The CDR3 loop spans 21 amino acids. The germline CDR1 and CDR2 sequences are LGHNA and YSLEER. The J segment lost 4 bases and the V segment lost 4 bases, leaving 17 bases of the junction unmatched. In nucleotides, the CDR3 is TGCGCCAGCAGCCCCCCGTGGTGGGGGACTAGCGGGAGATCGGCCACCGGGGAGCTGTTTTTT. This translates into CASSPPWWGTSGRSATGELFF.

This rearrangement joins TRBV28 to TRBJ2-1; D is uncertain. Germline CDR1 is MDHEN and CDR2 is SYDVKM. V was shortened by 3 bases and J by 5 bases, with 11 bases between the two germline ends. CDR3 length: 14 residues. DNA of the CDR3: TGTGCCAGCAGTTTCGTTTCCCAGAACAATGAGCAGTTCTTC. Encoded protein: CASSFVSQNNEQFF.

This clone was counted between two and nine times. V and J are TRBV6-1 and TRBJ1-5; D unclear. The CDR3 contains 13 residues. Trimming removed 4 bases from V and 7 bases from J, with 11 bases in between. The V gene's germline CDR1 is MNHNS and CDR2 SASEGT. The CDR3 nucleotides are TGTGCCAGCAGTGTCAGCGGCGGCCAGCCCCAGCATTTT. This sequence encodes CASSVSGGQPQHF.

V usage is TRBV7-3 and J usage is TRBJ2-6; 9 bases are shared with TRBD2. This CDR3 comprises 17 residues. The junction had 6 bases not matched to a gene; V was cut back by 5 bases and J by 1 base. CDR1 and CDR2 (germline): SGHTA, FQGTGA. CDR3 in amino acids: CASSVAGALSGANVLTF. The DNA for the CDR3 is TGTGCCAGCAGCGTAGCGGGGGCCTTATCTGGGGCCAACGTCCTGACTTTC.

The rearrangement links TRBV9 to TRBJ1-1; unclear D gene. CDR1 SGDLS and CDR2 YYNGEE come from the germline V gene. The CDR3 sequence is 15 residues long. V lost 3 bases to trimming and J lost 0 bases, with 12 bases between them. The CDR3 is CASSAGGSMNTEAFF. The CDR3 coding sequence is TGTGCCAGCAGCGCGGGCGGGTCAATGAACACTGAAGCTTTCTTT.

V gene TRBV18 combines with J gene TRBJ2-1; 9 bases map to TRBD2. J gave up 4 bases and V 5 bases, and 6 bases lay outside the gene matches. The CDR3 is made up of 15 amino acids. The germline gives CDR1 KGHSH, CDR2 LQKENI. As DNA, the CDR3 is TGTGCCAGCTCAGACACTAGCGGGCTTTACAATGAGCAGTTCTTC. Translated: CASSDTSGLYNEQFF.

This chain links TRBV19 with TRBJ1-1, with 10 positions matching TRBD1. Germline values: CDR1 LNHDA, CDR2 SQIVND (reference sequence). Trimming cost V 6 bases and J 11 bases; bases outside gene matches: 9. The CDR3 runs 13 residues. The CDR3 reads CASSRPGQGFAFF. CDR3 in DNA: TGTGCCAGTAGCAGACCGGGACAGGGGTTTGCTTTCTTT. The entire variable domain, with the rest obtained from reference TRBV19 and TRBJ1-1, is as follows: DGGITQSPKYLFRKEGQNVTLSCEQNLNHDAMYWYRQDPGQGLRLIYYSQIVNDFQKGDIAEGYSVSREKKESFPLTVTSAQKNPTAFYLCASSRPGQGFAFFGQGTRLTVV.

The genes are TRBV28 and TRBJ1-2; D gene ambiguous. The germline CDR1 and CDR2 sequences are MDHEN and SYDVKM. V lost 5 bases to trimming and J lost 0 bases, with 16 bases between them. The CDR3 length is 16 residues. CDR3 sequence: CASSTRFGETNYGYTF. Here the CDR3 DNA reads TGTGCCAGCAGTACCCGGTTCGGAGAAACTAACTATGGCTACACCTTC.

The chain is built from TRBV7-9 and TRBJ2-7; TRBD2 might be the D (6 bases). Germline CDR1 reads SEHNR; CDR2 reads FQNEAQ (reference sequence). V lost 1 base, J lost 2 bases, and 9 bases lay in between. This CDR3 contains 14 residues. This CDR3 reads CASSLGGEAYEQYF. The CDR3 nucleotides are TGTGCCAGCAGCTTAGGGGGGGAGGCCTACGAGCAGTACTTC.

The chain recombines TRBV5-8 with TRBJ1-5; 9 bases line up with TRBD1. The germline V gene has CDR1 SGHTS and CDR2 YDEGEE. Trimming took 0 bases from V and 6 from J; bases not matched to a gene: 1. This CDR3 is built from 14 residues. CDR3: CASSLGTGVQPQHF. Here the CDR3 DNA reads TGTGCCAGCAGCTTGGGGACAGGGGTTCAGCCCCAGCATTTT.

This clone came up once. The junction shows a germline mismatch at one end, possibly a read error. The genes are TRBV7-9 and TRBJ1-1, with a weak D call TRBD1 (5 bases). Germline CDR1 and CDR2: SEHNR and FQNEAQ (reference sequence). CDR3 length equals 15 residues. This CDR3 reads CSSSSGDQGNTEAFF. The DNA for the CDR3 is TGTTCCAGCAGCTCAGGAGACCAGGGGAACACTGAAGCTTTCTTT.

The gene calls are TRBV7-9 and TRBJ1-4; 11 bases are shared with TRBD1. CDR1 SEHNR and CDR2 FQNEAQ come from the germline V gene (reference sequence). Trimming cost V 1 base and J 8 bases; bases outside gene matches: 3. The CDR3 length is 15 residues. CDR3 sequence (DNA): TGTGCCAGCAGCTTAGTGGGACAGGGGGACGAAAAACTGTTTTTT. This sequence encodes CASSLVGQGDEKLFF.

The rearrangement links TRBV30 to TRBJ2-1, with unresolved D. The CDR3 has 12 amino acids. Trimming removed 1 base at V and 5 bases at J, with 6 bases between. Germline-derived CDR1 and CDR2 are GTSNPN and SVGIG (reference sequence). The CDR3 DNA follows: TGTGCCTGGAGTGGGCTCCACAATGAGCAGTTCTTC. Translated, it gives CAWSGLHNEQFF.

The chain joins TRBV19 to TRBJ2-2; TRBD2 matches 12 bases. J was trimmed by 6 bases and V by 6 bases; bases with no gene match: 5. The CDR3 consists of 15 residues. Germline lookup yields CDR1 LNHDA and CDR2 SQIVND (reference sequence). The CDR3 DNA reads TGTGCCAGTAGGACTAGCGGGAGAAGACCCGGGGAGCTGTTTTTT. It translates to CASRTSGRRPGELFF.

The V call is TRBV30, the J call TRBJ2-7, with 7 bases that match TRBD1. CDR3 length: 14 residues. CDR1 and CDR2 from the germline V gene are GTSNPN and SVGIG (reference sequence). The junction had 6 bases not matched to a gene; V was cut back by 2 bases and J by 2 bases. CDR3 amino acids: CAWSTTGLAYEQYF. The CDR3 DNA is TGTGCCTGGAGTACGACAGGGCTGGCCTACGAGCAGTACTTC.